This T cell receptor (beta chain) was sequenced during a study of OX40 agonist ivuxolimab in advanced cancers. Study background: Patients were treated with intravenous ivuxolimab, dosed at 0.01 to 10 mg/kg and infused every 2 weeks.

Study outcomes and limitations: Within 6 weeks, CD4+ and CD8+ blood T cells expanded clonally at 0.1 to 3.0 mg/kg.

The germline V gene has CDR1 LNHNV and CDR2 YYDKDF (reference sequence). The V end was cut by 4 bases, the J end by 7 bases, with 10 bases between. The CDR3 consists of 12 residues. As regards this clone: Its specificity is not known.

Data came from immunoSEQ multiplex PCR; TCRdb stores just in-frame clones and leaves some out. Found here are about 89,000 clones, about 92% of them singletons; the top ten hold roughly 0.26%. The J gene is TRBJ1-1, the V gene TRBV15, with D perhaps TRBD1 (6 bases). The clonotype comes from an adult with an advanced solid tumor such as melanoma, head and neck, liver or kidney cancer. Source: CD4+ or CD8+ T cells sorted from blood, taken in a trial of the OX40 agonist ivuxolimab. In nucleotides, the CDR3 is TGTGCCACCAGCATAGTCAGGGGTGAAGCTTTCTTT. The encoded protein is CATSIVRGEAFF. The entire variable domain, with the rest obtained from reference TRBV15 and TRBJ1-1, is as follows: DAMVIQNPRYQVTQFGKPVTLSCSQTLNHNVMYWYQQKSSQAPKLLFHYYDKDFNNEADTPDNFQSRRPNTSFCFLDIRSPGLGDTAMYLCATSIVRGEAFFGQGTRLTVV.